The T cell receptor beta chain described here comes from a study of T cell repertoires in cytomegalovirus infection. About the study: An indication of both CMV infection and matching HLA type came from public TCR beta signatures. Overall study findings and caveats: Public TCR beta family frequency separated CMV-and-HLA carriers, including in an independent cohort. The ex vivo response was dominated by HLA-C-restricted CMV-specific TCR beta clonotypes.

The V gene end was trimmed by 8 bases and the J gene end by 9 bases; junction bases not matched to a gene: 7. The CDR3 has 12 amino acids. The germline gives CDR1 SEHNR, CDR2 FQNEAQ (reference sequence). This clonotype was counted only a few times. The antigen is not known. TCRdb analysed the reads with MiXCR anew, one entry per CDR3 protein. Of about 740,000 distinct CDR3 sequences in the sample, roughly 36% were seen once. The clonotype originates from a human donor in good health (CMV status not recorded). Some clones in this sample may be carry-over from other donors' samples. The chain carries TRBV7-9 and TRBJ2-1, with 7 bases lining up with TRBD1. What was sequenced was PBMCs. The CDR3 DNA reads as TGTGCCAGCGGAAGGGGGCATGCTGAGCAGTTCTTC. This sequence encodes CASGRGHAEQFF. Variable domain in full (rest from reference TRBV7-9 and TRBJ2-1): DTGVSQNPRHKITKRGQNVTFRCDPISEHNRLYWYRQTLGQGPEFLTYFQNEAQLEKSRLLSDRFSAERPKGSFSTLEIQRTEQGDSAMYLCASGRGHAEQFFGPGTRLTVL.